Presented here are 30 T cell receptor beta chains from one specimen sequenced in a study of human T cells and chemical hapten exposure (dated by TCRdb to about 2021). Interpreted using the paper, the time point label stands for: pre-sensitization, week 0. The meaning of the sample's treatment or condition label: therapeutic diphenylcyclopropenone sensitization with weekly scalp DPC. Library preparation was by RACE. The sample was run on a NextSeq 500. Through fastp at Q25 and MiXCR, TCRdb rebuilt clones from the public reads, retaining in-frame beta chains. Rows matching on CDR3 protein sequence are summarized as one entry with the most common DNA and genes. The table for this sample lists under 300,000 distinct CDR3 sequences; 7.5% to 8% of them were counted only once. Clones ranked in the top ten supply 0.9% to 1.5% of the sample. Material: whole blood, obtained in connection with sensitization to the hapten diphenylcyclopropenone (DPC). The receptors were gathered from a man aged 18 to 35 with alopecia areata. Some clones in this sample may be carry-over from other donors' samples.

This clonotype was detected only a few times. The chain joins TRBV6-5 to TRBJ2-5; tentative D call: TRBD1 (6 bases). The V end lost 5 bases, the J end lost 3 bases, and 13 bases lay between the germline ends. The CDR3 has 14 residues. Germline values: CDR1 MNHEY, CDR2 SVGAGI. CDR3 in amino acids: CASSRFRDKETQYF. In DNA form, the CDR3 reads TGTGCCAGCAGTCGCTTCCGGGACAAAGAGACCCAGTACTTC.

This clonotype was picked up a small number of times. This chain connects TRBV6-4 to TRBJ2-1, with 9 bases fitting TRBD2. This CDR3 has 16 residues. Germline CDR1 and CDR2: MRHNA and SNTAGT. V lost 0 bases to trimming and J lost 8 bases; unmatched junction nucleotides: 8. As DNA, the CDR3 is TGTGCCAGCAGTGACTCGAAGGCGGGGGGGCCCGATGAGCAGTTCTTC. This translates into CASSDSKAGGPDEQFF.

This sequence joins TRBV6-2 or TRBV6-3 and TRBJ1-1; D gene ambiguous. CDR3 length: 14 amino acids. V lost 4 bases and J 4 bases, leaving 13 bases between the germline ends. CDR1 is MNHEY, CDR2 SVGEGT, per germline. The CDR3 region has the DNA TGTGCCAGCAGTTCCGACGGGGAGGCCACTGAAGCTTTCTTT. This codes for CASSSDGEATEAFF.

This clonotype was picked up a small number of times. The chain links TRBV9 to TRBJ2-1; weak D call: TRBD1 (6 bases). V was trimmed by 2 bases and J by 1 base, leaving 10 bases between them. There are 15 residues in the CDR3. Germline V gene data show CDR1 as SGDLS and CDR2 as YYNGEE. The CDR3 loop reads CASSVRDRSYNEQFF. The CDR3 nucleotides are TGTGCCAGCAGCGTCCGAGACAGGTCCTACAATGAGCAGTTCTTC.

There are a few counts of this clonotype. The chain recombines TRBV6-5 with TRBJ2-7, with 10 bases matching TRBD1. J lost 2 bases, V lost 4 bases, and 5 bases had no gene match. Germline assignment: CDR1 MNHEY and CDR2 SVGAGI. The CDR3 is 15 amino acids. The CDR3 loop is CASSSPGQGTYEQYF. The DNA for the CDR3 is TGTGCCAGCAGTTCCCCGGGACAGGGGACCTACGAGCAGTACTTC.

This sequence joins TRBV7-9 and TRBJ2-3, with D hard to call. V was clipped by 5 bases and J by 5 bases, with 11 bases between them. This CDR3 contains 13 residues. CDR1 and CDR2 from the germline V gene are SEHNR and FQNEAQ (reference sequence). The CDR3 DNA sequence: TGTGCCAGCAGCACAATCCCCGGAGATACGCAGTATTTT. It yields the protein CASSTIPGDTQYF.

A few counts support this clonotype. The V gene is TRBV6-5, the J gene TRBJ2-5, with D perhaps TRBD2 (6 bases). Per germline, CDR1 MNHEY and CDR2 SVGAGI. CDR3 length: 14 residues. V shed 0 bases and J shed 5 bases, with 10 bases lying between them. The CDR3 coding sequence is TGTGCCAGCAGTTACTCTAGGAGGGAGGAGACCCAGTACTTC. It is translated as CASSYSRREETQYF.

This chain connects TRBV6-5 to TRBJ1-2; the match to TRBD1 covers 10 bases. The J segment lost 5 bases and the V segment lost 0 bases, leaving 0 bases of the junction unmatched. CDR3 length: 14 amino acids. Germline lookup yields CDR1 MNHEY and CDR2 SVGAGI. The CDR3 region has the DNA TGTGCCAGCAGTTACTCGGGACAGGGGTATGGCTACACCTTC. Residues: CASSYSGQGYGYTF.

On this clonotype itself: A read error may explain this, as a much larger clone is one base away. The rearrangement joins TRBV29-1 to TRBJ2-1; 7 bases align to TRBD2. The CDR3 totals 11 residues. Trimming cost V 3 bases and J 9 bases; bases outside gene matches: 2. Germline V CDR1 and CDR2: SQVTM, ANQGSEA. Written as DNA, the CDR3 is TGCAGCGTTGAGTCGGGGGGTGAGCAGTTCTTC. Amino acids: CSVESGGEQFF.

The chain has TRBV21-1 and TRBJ2-1; the table names TRBD1, a call not compared with the DNA. TRBV21-1 is recorded as a pseudogene. This CDR3 spans 14 amino acids. This CDR3 is CASSKKQEYNEQFF. The CDR3 bases are TGTGCCAGCAGCAAAAAACAGGAGTACAATGAGCAGTTCTTC.

V usage is TRBV4-3 and J usage is TRBJ2-3; 8 bases agree with TRBD2. From germline, CDR1 is LGHNA and CDR2 YSLEER. J lost 2 bases, V lost 0 bases, and 4 bases had no gene match. The CDR3 runs 16 residues. The CDR3 bases are TGCGCCAGCAGCCAAGATATAGCGGGGAACACAGATACGCAGTATTTT. Translated: CASSQDIAGNTDTQYF.

This clonotype turned up a few times. The DNA of the CDR3 is TGCGCCAGCAGCTCGGGACAGGGGGCGGCTGAAGCTTTCTTT. Residues: CASSSGQGAAEAFF. V and J are TRBV4-3 and TRBJ1-1; TRBD1 aligns across 12 bases. CDR3 length equals 14 residues. The J segment lost 6 bases and the V segment lost 5 bases, leaving 4 bases of the junction unmatched. Germline V CDR1 and CDR2: LGHNA, YSLEER.

The chain is built from TRBV18 and TRBJ1-2; 7 bases align to TRBD1. Trimming took 3 bases from V and 2 from J; bases not matched to a gene: 3. The germline V gene encodes CDR1 KGHSH and CDR2 LQKENI. The CDR3 sequence is 14 residues long. This CDR3 is CASSPGGQNYGYTF. The CDR3 DNA follows: TGTGCCAGCTCACCTGGGGGACAGAACTATGGCTACACCTTC.

The chain employs TRBV20-1 and TRBJ2-7; the D is unclear. CDR1 is DFQATT and CDR2 is SNEGSKA in the germline V gene (reference sequence). With 4 bases removed from V and 3 bases from J, the gap between germline ends came to 4 bases. This CDR3 comprises 10 residues. CDR3 in amino acids: CSATHYEQYF. CDR3 sequence (DNA): TGCAGTGCTACTCACTACGAGCAGTACTTC.

This chain uses TRBV5-5 with TRBJ2-2; possibly TRBD1 for D (5 bases). The V gene lost 0 bases and the J gene lost 5 bases, with 14 bases spanning the gap. Germline V gene lookup returns CDR1 SGHKS and CDR2 YYEKEE (reference sequence). The CDR3 is 16 amino acids. CDR3 protein: CASSLVGVFGTGELFF. CDR3 coding DNA: TGTGCCAGCAGCTTGGTAGGGGTTTTCGGTACCGGGGAGCTGTTTTTT. Complete variable domain (other parts from reference TRBV5-5 and TRBJ2-2): DAGVTQSPTHLIKTRGQQVTLRCSPISGHKSVSWYQQVLGQGPQFIFQYYEKEERGRGNFPDRFSARQFPNYSSELNVNALLLGDSALYLCASSLVGVFGTGELFFGEGSRLTVL.

This clonotype was detected a few times. This chain joins TRBV7-9 and TRBJ2-3; TRBD2 aligns across 7 bases. The CDR3 length is 14 residues. V trimming: 5 bases; J trimming: 5 bases; junction bases outside the gene matches: 7. The germline V gene encodes CDR1 SEHNR and CDR2 FQNEAQ (reference sequence). The CDR3 nucleotides read TGTGCCAGCAGCCGGGACTCGGGGGGAGATACGCAGTATTTT. It is translated as CASSRDSGGDTQYF. Full variable domain (missing parts from reference TRBV7-9 and TRBJ2-3): DTGVSQNPRHKITKRGQNVTFRCDPISEHNRLYWYRQTLGQGPEFLTYFQNEAQLEKSRLLSDRFSAERPKGSFSTLEIQRTEQGDSAMYLCASSRDSGGDTQYFGPGTRLTVL.

In this sample, this clonotype turned up many times. The rearrangement joins TRBV5-1 to TRBJ2-4, with D possibly TRBD1 on 6 matching bases. V shed 4 bases and J shed 2 bases, with 31 bases lying between them. There are 21 residues in the CDR3. Germline CDR1 is SGHRS and CDR2 is YFSETQ. The CDR3 nucleotides read TGCGCCAGCAGCCAGAAGGTCGACAGGACAGTGGGAAATCCATCCAAAAACATTCAGTACTTC. Protein sequence: CASSQKVDRTVGNPSKNIQYF.

V gene TRBV7-9 combines with J gene TRBJ1-1; 8 bases agree with TRBD1. Germline trimming cut 2 bases from V and 5 bases from J; bases unmatched to any gene: 1. The CDR3 length is 13 residues. CDR1 SEHNR and CDR2 FQNEAQ come from the germline V gene (reference sequence). CDR3 protein: CASSLRDRTEAFF. The DNA of the CDR3 is TGTGCCAGCAGCTTAAGGGACAGGACTGAAGCTTTCTTT.

This clonotype turned up a few times. The chain recombines TRBV11-2 with TRBJ2-3, with D unclear. The CDR3 loop spans 12 amino acids. CDR1 is SGHAT, CDR2 FQNNGV, per germline. The V gene lost 7 bases and the J gene lost 4 bases, with 9 bases spanning the gap. The DNA for the CDR3 is TGTGCCAGCACTCTCGGAGCAGATACGCAGTATTTT. It specifies CASTLGADTQYF.

This clonotype has only a few counts. The chain recombines TRBV20-1 with TRBJ1-6; D remains unclear. The CDR3 has 14 amino acids. Germline V lookup: CDR1 DFQATT, CDR2 SNEGSKA (reference sequence). V dropped 2 bases and J dropped 2 bases, with 7 bases sitting between them. CDR3 in amino acids: CSARRAPYNSPLHF. The CDR3 region has the DNA TGCAGTGCTAGAAGGGCTCCCTATAATTCACCCCTCCACTTT.

This clonotype was observed at least ten times. The rearrangement uses TRBV9 and TRBJ1-5; maybe TRBD1 (6 bases). Trimming cost V 3 bases and J 0 bases, with 7 bases left between them. This CDR3 comprises 14 residues. Germline values: CDR1 SGDLS, CDR2 YYNGEE. The CDR3 protein is CASSATGSNQPQHF. As DNA, the CDR3 is TGTGCCAGCAGCGCGACAGGTAGCAATCAGCCCCAGCATTTT. Full variable domain (outside the CDR3, taken from reference TRBV9 and TRBJ1-5): DSGVTQTPKHLITATGQRVTLRCSPRSGDLSVYWYQQSLDQGLQFLIQYYNGEERAKGNILERFSAQQFPDLHSELNLSSLELGDSALYFCASSATGSNQPQHFGDGTRLSIL.

This clonotype was counted only a few times. The V call is TRBV27, the J call TRBJ1-6; unclear D gene. Per the germline V gene, CDR1 is MNHEY and CDR2 is SMNVEV (reference sequence). The CDR3 totals 14 residues. V lost 5 bases, J lost 5 bases, and 10 bases lay in between. The CDR3 coding sequence is TGTGCCAGCAGTCGCGGGAATGATAATTCACCCCTCCACTTT. Translating gives CASSRGNDNSPLHF.

The V gene is TRBV28, the J gene TRBJ2-7, with D perhaps TRBD1 (6 bases). CDR1 is MDHEN and CDR2 is SYDVKM in the germline V gene. The V end lost 7 bases, the J end lost 4 bases, and 11 bases lay between the germline ends. The CDR3 has 12 amino acids. The CDR3: CASTTGSYEQYF. CDR3 nucleotides: TGTGCCAGCACAACAGGGAGTTACGAGCAGTACTTC.

This clonotype has just a few counts. This chain connects TRBV7-9 to TRBJ2-5; D unresolved. Germline assignment: CDR1 SEHNR and CDR2 FQNEAQ (reference sequence). The CDR3 spans 14 residues. Trimming stripped 3 bases from V and 4 bases from J, with 12 bases between. This CDR3 is CASSFGPMVETQYF. The CDR3 bases are TGTGCCAGCAGCTTTGGGCCTATGGTAGAGACCCAGTACTTC.

In this sample, this clonotype turned up a few times. V gene TRBV4-3 combines with J gene TRBJ2-2; a weak D match, TRBD2 (5 bases). Germline CDR1 and CDR2: LGHNA and YSLEER. The CDR3 is 16 amino acids. Trimming shortened V by 5 bases and J by 1 base, and 14 bases separated the two germline ends. CDR3 DNA sequence: TGCGCCAGCAGCAACGAGAGGGTCAGGAACACCGGGGAGCTGTTTTTT. Translating gives CASSNERVRNTGELFF.

V gene TRBV27 combines with J gene TRBJ1-4; D remains ambiguous. Looked up from germline, CDR1 is MNHEY and CDR2 is SMNVEV (reference sequence). CDR3 length equals 14 residues. The V end was cut by 1 base, the J end by 1 base, with 4 bases between. For the CDR3, the DNA is TGTGCCAGCAGTTTATTGGGAACTAATGAAAAACTGTTTTTT. This encodes CASSLLGTNEKLFF.

This clonotype was recorded many times. This rearrangement joins TRBV19 to TRBJ1-5, with 8 bases lining up with TRBD1. The CDR3 is 14 residues long. The V gene end was trimmed by 7 bases and the J gene end by 3 bases; junction bases not matched to a gene: 5. Germline values: CDR1 LNHDA, CDR2 SQIVND (reference sequence). This CDR3 is CASIDRGHNQPQHF. For the CDR3, the DNA is TGTGCCAGTATTGACAGGGGACACAATCAGCCCCAGCATTTT.

The chain is built from TRBV13 and TRBJ2-7; TRBD1 might be the D (6 bases). The CDR3 runs to 15 residues. Deletions cut 5 bases from V and 2 bases from J, with 16 bases between. Looked up from germline, CDR1 is PRHDT and CDR2 is FYEKMQ (reference sequence). CDR3 in amino acids: CASSRWDQGTYEQYV. The CDR3 DNA sequence: TGTGCCAGCAGCCGGTGGGACCAGGGGACCTACGAGCAGTACGTC.

This clonotype has just a few counts. V gene TRBV11-2 combines with J gene TRBJ2-2; D not resolved. There are 13 residues in the CDR3. CDR1 and CDR2 from the germline V gene are SGHAT and FQNNGV. V shed 2 bases and J shed 4 bases, with 5 bases lying between them. In DNA, the CDR3 is TGTGCCAGCAGCTTACCCAGCACCGGGGAGCTGTTTTTT. This sequence encodes CASSLPSTGELFF.

The rearrangement links TRBV5-1 to TRBJ2-7, with D perhaps matching TRBD1 (6 bases). This CDR3 has 13 residues. From germline, CDR1 is SGHRS and CDR2 YFSETQ. Trimming removed 3 bases at V and 2 bases at J, with 9 bases between. The CDR3 sequence is CASSSRDTYEQYF. CDR3 coding DNA: TGCGCCAGCAGCTCCCGGGACACCTACGAGCAGTACTTC.